This T cell receptor (beta chain) was sequenced for a study of cytomegalovirus exposure and HLA in healthy donors. The germline V gene encodes CDR1 MRHNA and CDR2 SNTAGT. The length of the CDR3 is 11 residues. Trimming took 8 bases from V and 5 from J, leaving 9 bases between them. Measured with immunoSEQ multiplex PCR; TCRdb has only the in-frame clones, and not every one. The table lists roughly 180,000 clones, approximately 86% of them singletons, with about 7.7% in the top ten. This clone appeared a single time. Specimen: PBMCs. The clonotype comes from a young man in good health and CMV-seropositive. The chain joins TRBV6-4 to TRBJ1-2, with D perhaps TRBD1 (5 bases). The CDR3 DNA is TGTGCCAGCTGGGGGAGGTATGGCTACACCTTC. As protein: CASWGRYGYTF.